This TCR beta chain was obtained from a study of T cell changes during pregnancy in multiple sclerosis. Clones were sequenced by immunoSEQ multiplex PCR, and TCRdb holds only the in-frame ones, with some missing. The data contain 48,000 or so clones, 88% of them seen just once; the ten biggest clones take up 1% to 1.5%. The CDR3 is 13 amino acids. The germline V gene has CDR1 SGHDT and CDR2 YYEEEE. V was cut by 1 base and J by 2 bases, with 7 bases left in between. This clonotype was sampled from a female donor with multiple sclerosis, enrolled in a pregnancy study. This specimen was CD4+ T cells from peripheral blood mononuclear cells, taken in the second trimester of pregnancy. The V and J genes are TRBV5-6 and TRBJ2-7; a weak D match, TRBD2 (5 bases). CDR3 nucleotides: TGTGCCAGCAGCTTGCGGGGAACCTACGAGCAGTACTTC. Translation gives CASSLRGTYEQYF.